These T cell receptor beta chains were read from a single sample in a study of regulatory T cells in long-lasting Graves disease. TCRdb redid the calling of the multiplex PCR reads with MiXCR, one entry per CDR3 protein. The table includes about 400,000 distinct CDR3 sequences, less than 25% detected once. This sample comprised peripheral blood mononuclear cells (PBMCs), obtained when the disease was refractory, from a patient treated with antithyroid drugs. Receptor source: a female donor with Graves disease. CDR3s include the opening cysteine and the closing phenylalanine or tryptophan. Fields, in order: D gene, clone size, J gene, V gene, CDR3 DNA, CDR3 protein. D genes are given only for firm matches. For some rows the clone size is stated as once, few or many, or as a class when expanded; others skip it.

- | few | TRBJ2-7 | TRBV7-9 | TGTGCCAGCAGCTCAACGGTAGGAGCCTACGAGCAGTACTTC | CASSSTVGAYEQYF
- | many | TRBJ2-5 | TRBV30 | TGTGCCTGGAGTGTCTGGCGGGATCGAGAGACCCAGTACTTC | CAWSVWRDRETQYF
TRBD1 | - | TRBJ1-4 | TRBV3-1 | TGTGCCAGCAGCCAAGAAGTTACAGGGGCAAAAGAAAAACTGTTTTTT | CASSQEVTGAKEKLFF
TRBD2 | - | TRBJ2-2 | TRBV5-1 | TGCGCCAGCAGCACTGGACTAGCGGATACGATCTGGGAGCTGTTTTTT | CASSTGLADTIWELFF
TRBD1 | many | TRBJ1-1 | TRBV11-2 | TGTGCCAGCAGCTTAACAGGGGTCACTGAAGCTTTCTTT | CASSLTGVTEAFF
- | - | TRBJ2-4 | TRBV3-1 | TGTGCCAGCAACCAACAGGGCTTGAGGGATAAGGACATTCAGTACTTC | CASNQQGLRDKDIQYF
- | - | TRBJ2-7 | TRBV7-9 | TGTGCCAGCAGCTTAGGGCTCCCTGCCGAGCAGTACTTC | CASSLGLPAEQYF
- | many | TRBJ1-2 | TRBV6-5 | TGTGCCAGCAGTTACCGACAGATAAACTATGGCTACACCTTC | CASSYRQINYGYTF
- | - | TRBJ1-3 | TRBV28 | TGTGCCAGCAGTTTTCGTGGAGGCTCTGGAAACACCATATATTTT | CASSFRGGSGNTIYF
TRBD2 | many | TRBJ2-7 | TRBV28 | TGTGCCAGCGGGACTAGCGGGAGATCCGAGCAGTACTTC | CASGTSGRSEQYF
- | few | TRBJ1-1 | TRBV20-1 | TGCAGTGTTGCGACTCCGGAAAACACTGAAGCTTTCTTT | CSVATPENTEAFF
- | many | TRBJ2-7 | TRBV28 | TGTGCCAGCACCCCGAGGGGGCGGGAGACCTACGAGCAGTACTTC | CASTPRGRETYEQYF
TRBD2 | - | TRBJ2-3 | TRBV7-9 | TGTGCCAGCAGCCCAACCGGGACTAGCGGCACAGATACGCAGTATTTT | CASSPTGTSGTDTQYF
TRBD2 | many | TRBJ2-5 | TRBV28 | TGTGCCAGCAGTATGGGGTTACCGAGATCGACTAGCGGGCAGAAGACCCAGTACTTC | CASSMGLPRSTSGQKTQYF
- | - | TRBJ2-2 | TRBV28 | TGTGCCAGCAGGAAAACAGGACTCGGGGAGCTGTTTTTT | CASRKTGLGELFF
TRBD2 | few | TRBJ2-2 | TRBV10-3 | TGTGCCATCAGCGGGAGGGCCGGGTTGAACACCGGGGAGCTGTTTTTT | CAISGRAGLNTGELFF
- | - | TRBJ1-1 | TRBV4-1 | TGCGCCAGCAGCCAAGAGGCGCAGTTGAACACTGAAGCTTTCTTT | CASSQEAQLNTEAFF
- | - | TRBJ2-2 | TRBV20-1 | TGCAGTGCTAGAGATCGAGGGAGCACCGGGGAGCTGTTTTTT | CSARDRGSTGELFF
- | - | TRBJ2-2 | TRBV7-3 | TGTGCCAGCAGCTTAACGGGCAGGGGAACCGGGGAGCTGTTTTTT | CASSLTGRGTGELFF
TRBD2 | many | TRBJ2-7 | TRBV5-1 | TGCGCCAGCAGCGGTGGGACTAGCGGCTACGAGCAGTACTTC | CASSGGTSGYEQYF
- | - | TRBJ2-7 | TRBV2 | TGTGCCAGGAACCCCCACGAGGTCTCCTACGAGCAGTACTTC | CARNPHEVSYEQYF
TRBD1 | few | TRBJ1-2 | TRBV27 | TGTGCCAGCAGGGCGACAGGGGTCTATGGCTACACCTTC | CASRATGVYGYTF
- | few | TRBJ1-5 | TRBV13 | TGTGCCAGCAGCTTACACGGGAATCAGCCCCAGCATTTT | CASSLHGNQPQHF
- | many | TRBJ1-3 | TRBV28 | TGTGCCAGCAGTCTCATCCGGGGGGCGTACGGAAACACCATATATTTT | CASSLIRGAYGNTIYF
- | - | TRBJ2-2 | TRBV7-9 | TGTGCCAGCAGCTTAGCGGCAACGAACACCGGGGAGCTGTTTTTT | CASSLAATNTGELFF
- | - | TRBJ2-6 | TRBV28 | TGTGCCAGCAGAGCCCCGGGGACCCCCGGGGCCAACATCCTGACTTTC | CASRAPGTPGANILTF
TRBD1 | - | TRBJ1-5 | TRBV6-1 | TGTGCCAGCAGTGTGAACAGGGGGAGCAATCAGCCCCAGCATTTT | CASSVNRGSNQPQHF
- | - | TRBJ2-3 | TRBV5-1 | TGCGCCAGCAGCTTGCAGCGGAAGAGCACAGATACGCAGTATTTT | CASSLQRKSTDTQYF
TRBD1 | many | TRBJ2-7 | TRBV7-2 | TGTGCCAGCAGCTCGGCTCGGGACAGGTACGAGCAGTACTTC | CASSSARDRYEQYF
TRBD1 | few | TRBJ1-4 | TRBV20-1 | TGCAGTGCTCCCAAGACAGGGGGAGGTGAAAAACTGTTTTTT | CSAPKTGGGEKLFF
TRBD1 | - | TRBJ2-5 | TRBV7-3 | TGTGCCAGCAGCTTATTAGGACAGGGCCCAGAGACCCAGTACTTC | CASSLLGQGPETQYF
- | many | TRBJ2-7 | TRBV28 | TGTGCCAGCAGTACCGGGACTCCAAAGTCCTACGAGCAGTACTTC | CASSTGTPKSYEQYF
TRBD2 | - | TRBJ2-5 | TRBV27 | TGTGCCAGCAGTCCAACGACTAGCCGTCCTGGGACCCAGTACTTC | CASSPTTSRPGTQYF
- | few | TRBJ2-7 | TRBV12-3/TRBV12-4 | TGTGCCAGCAGTACAAGACGGGGTCGGGAGCAGTACTTC | CASSTRRGREQYF
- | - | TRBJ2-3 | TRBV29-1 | TGCAGCGTTGAGAGGGACGGTAGCACAGATACGCAGTATTTT | CSVERDGSTDTQYF
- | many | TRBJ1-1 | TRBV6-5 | TGTGCCAGCAGTTTTACAGGGAACGGGAACACTGAAGCTTTCTTT | CASSFTGNGNTEAFF
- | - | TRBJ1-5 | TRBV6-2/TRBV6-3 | TGTGCCAGCAGCCTCAAACATAGCAATCAGCCCCAGCATTTT | CASSLKHSNQPQHF
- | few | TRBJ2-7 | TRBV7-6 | TGTGCCAGCAGCTCCGACCCCACTAGAAGCGAGCAGTACTTC | CASSSDPTRSEQYF
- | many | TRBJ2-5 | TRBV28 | TGTGCCAGCAGTTTTCCACAGGGCTTTGGGGTGGAGACCCAGTACTTC | CASSFPQGFGVETQYF